Below, 26 T cell receptor beta chains from the same sample are listed, as sequenced in a study of CD8+CD57+ T cells in acquired aplastic anemia. Profiling that covered TCR beta VDJ and CDR3 relied on genomic DNA as its template. MiXCR, applied by TCRdb to the reads, yields one record per CDR3 protein. Here the sample spans about 420,000 distinct CDR3 sequences, around 72% being singletons. Sequencing was carried out using sorted CD4+, CD8+, or CD8+CD57+ T cells (not recorded which) from PBMCs. The receptor set was obtained from a human donor in good health, serving as a control.

In this sample, this clonotype turned up many times. The rearrangement uses TRBV7-2 and TRBJ1-1; no definite D call. V dropped 3 bases and J dropped 0 bases, with 11 bases sitting between them. The CDR3 runs 15 residues. The germline CDR1 and CDR2 sequences are SGHTA and FQGNSA. The CDR3 spells CASSLAVTLNTEAFF. CDR3 DNA: TGTGCCAGCAGCTTGGCAGTCACCTTGAACACTGAAGCTTTCTTT.

This clonotype was recorded many times. The chain links TRBV7-3 to TRBJ2-2, with 10 bases that match TRBD2. The J segment lost 6 bases and the V segment lost 4 bases, leaving 5 bases of the junction unmatched. Germline assignment: CDR1 SGHTA and CDR2 FQGTGA. The CDR3 runs 15 residues. CDR3 residues: CASSWSGGASGELFF. The CDR3 nucleotides are TGTGCCAGCAGCTGGAGCGGGGGGGCCTCCGGGGAGCTGTTTTTT.

This clonotype came up many times. The chain recombines TRBV3-1 with TRBJ1-2; unclear D gene. Germline values: CDR1 LGHDT, CDR2 YNNKEL (reference sequence). V was cut by 1 base and J by 7 bases, with 4 bases left in between. This CDR3 contains 11 residues. CDR3 sequence: CASSQGSGYTF. The CDR3 DNA follows: TGTGCCAGCAGCCAAGGATCTGGCTACACCTTC.

This sequence joins TRBV7-9 and TRBJ1-3; unclear D gene. The V and J ends lost 5 bases and 4 bases respectively, with 15 bases between them. Germline V lookup: CDR1 SEHNR, CDR2 FQNEAQ (reference sequence). There are 15 residues in the CDR3. The CDR3 coding sequence is TGTGCCAGCAGCCCCCGAGCAGCGTCAGGAAACACCATATATTTT. It yields the protein CASSPRAASGNTIYF.

The chain joins TRBV7-2 to TRBJ2-7; D gene unclear. Germline CDR1 is SGHTA and CDR2 is FQGNSA. This CDR3 is built from 14 residues. Between the trimmed V and J ends, which lost 5 bases and 13 bases, there was a span of 24 bases. CDR3 DNA sequence: TGTGCCAGCAGCCAAGGGTTTGTCTACTCTAACTATTACTTC. Translated, it gives CASSQGFVYSNYYF.

The chain employs TRBV9 and TRBJ2-7; unclear D gene. This CDR3 spans 15 amino acids. Looked up from germline, CDR1 is SGDLS and CDR2 is YYNGEE. Trimming removed 3 bases from V and 9 bases from J, with 22 bases in between. The CDR3 loop is CASSEAGVSTDTQYF. The CDR3 DNA reads as TGTGCCAGCAGCGAGGCCGGAGTGAGCACAGATACGCAGTACTTC.

V gene TRBV7-3 combines with J gene TRBJ1-3; D is perhaps TRBD1 (5 bases). Germline assignment: CDR1 SGHTA and CDR2 FQGTGA. The V end lost 5 bases, the J end lost 16 bases, and 27 bases lay between the germline ends. The CDR3 totals 15 residues. The CDR3 is CASSLVGTAGDTKYF. The CDR3 DNA reads as TGTGCCAGCAGCCTAGTTGGTACAGCGGGGGATACCAAGTATTTT.

This clonotype was detected many times. J is TRBJ2-1 and V is TRBV20-1; D possibly corresponds to TRBD2 (6 bases). V gave up 5 bases and J gave up 3 bases, with 14 bases separating them. The germline V gene has CDR1 DFQATT and CDR2 SNEGSKA (reference sequence). The CDR3 has 14 amino acids. For the CDR3, the DNA is TGCAGTGCTCATACTGGCGGGGACTACAATGAGCAGTTCTTC. It specifies CSAHTGGDYNEQFF.

In this sample, this clonotype turned up many times. The genes are TRBV6-6 and TRBJ1-2; D is unresolved. Germline CDR1 is MNHNY and CDR2 is SVGAGI (reference sequence). The CDR3 is 14 residues long. V lost 2 bases to trimming and J lost 0 bases, with 7 bases between them. The CDR3 region is CASSYGRANYGYTF. In DNA form, the CDR3 reads TGTGCCAGCAGTTACGGCAGAGCTAACTATGGCTACACCTTC.

The rearrangement links TRBV7-3 to TRBJ1-2; D might be TRBD1 (5 bases). Trimming stripped 7 bases from V and 12 bases from J, with 21 bases between. The germline V gene has CDR1 SGHTA and CDR2 FQGTGA. The CDR3 covers 13 residues. CDR3 region: CASNSKGHYSDTF. The CDR3 bases are TGTGCCAGCAACTCAAAGGGGCACTATAGCGACACCTTC.

Turning to this clonotype: The junction departs from germline at one end; a sequencing error may be responsible. The chain couples TRBV19 to TRBJ1-5, with D possibly being TRBD1 (5 bases). Germline values: CDR1 LNHDA, CDR2 SQIVND (reference sequence). The CDR3 totals 14 residues. CDR3 DNA sequence: TGTGCCAGCAGCCCCCAGGGAGGGGATCAGCACCACCACTTT. This sequence encodes CASSPQGGDQHHHF.

The table lists this clonotype with a count of one. The rearrangement links TRBV4-1 to TRBJ2-3; 12 nucleotides agree with TRBD1. From germline, CDR1 is MGHRA and CDR2 YSYEKL. V trimming: 1 base; J trimming: 5 bases; junction bases outside the gene matches: 10. The CDR3 is 18 amino acids. This chain's CDR3 is CASSQGSGQGASEDTQYF. The CDR3, as DNA: TGCGCCAGCAGCCAAGGTTCGGGACAGGGGGCTTCGGAAGATACGCAGTATTTT.

This clonotype has more than one count but fewer than ten. V gene TRBV30 combines with J gene TRBJ2-4; 7 bases align to TRBD1. Germline V gene lookup returns CDR1 GTSNPN and CDR2 SVGIG (reference sequence). This CDR3 comprises 13 residues. After removal of 4 bases from V and 7 bases from J, the junction contained 7 bases not matched to a gene. The DNA for the CDR3 is TGTGCCTGGATGAGAGGGGGCCAGAACATTCAGTACTTC. Its protein is CAWMRGGQNIQYF.

As to this clonotype: One junction end does not reproduce the germline sequence, and a read error may be involved. V usage is TRBV10-3 and J usage is TRBJ1-3, with TRBD1 matching 9 bases. The CDR3 is 14 residues long. Germline assignment: CDR1 ENHRY and CDR2 SYGVKD. CDR3 DNA sequence: TGTGCCATCAAGGCGACAGGGGGTGGAAACACCATATCTTTT. Its translation: CAIKATGGGNTISF.

Concerning this clonotype itself: One end of the junction fails to match germline, which may point to a read error. This chain uses TRBV7-8 with TRBJ2-7, with D perhaps matching TRBD1 (6 bases). The length of the CDR3 is 14 residues. The germline CDR1 and CDR2 sequences are SGHVS and FQNEAQ. Here the CDR3 DNA reads TGTGCCAGCAGCGCGCTCCGGGACACACGCGAGCAATACTTC. Protein: CASSALRDTREQYF.

This clonotype was found once. V is TRBV9 and J is TRBJ1-4; D call uncertain. The germline gives CDR1 SGDLS, CDR2 YYNGEE. With 0 bases removed from V and 14 bases from J, the gap between germline ends came to 11 bases. CDR3 size: 12 residues. The CDR3 coding sequence is TGTGCCAGCAGCGTAGAGGGCACGGTTCTGTTTTTT. Translated: CASSVEGTVLFF. Based on the CDR3 plus reference TRBV9 and TRBJ1-4, the full variable domain is DSGVTQTPKHLITATGQRVTLRCSPRSGDLSVYWYQQSLDQGLQFLIQYYNGEERAKGNILERFSAQQFPDLHSELNLSSLELGDSALYFCASSVEGTVLFFGSGTQLSVL.

The rearrangement uses TRBV7-2 and TRBJ2-7, with TRBD1 identical over 8 bases. Germline V gives CDR1 SGHTA, CDR2 FQGNSA. V lost 4 bases to trimming and J lost 13 bases; unmatched junction nucleotides: 18. The CDR3 spans 15 residues. In DNA form, the CDR3 reads TGTGCCAGCAGCTCGACAGGGGCCACAGATACGCAGTATTACTTC. Amino acid sequence: CASSSTGATDTQYYF.

This clonotype was observed many times. The chain uses TRBV5-1 and TRBJ1-4, with D possibly TRBD1 on 5 matching bases. This CDR3 spans 15 amino acids. The V end was cut by 4 bases, the J end by 3 bases, with 13 bases between. The germline gives CDR1 SGHRS, CDR2 YFSETQ. CDR3 DNA sequence: TGCGCCAGCAGCCTTACAGGTCTCGCTAATGAAAAACTGTTTTTT. This gives the protein CASSLTGLANEKLFF.

The rearrangement uses TRBV10-1 and TRBJ1-2; the D is unclear. Germline values: CDR1 WNHNN, CDR2 SYGVQD (reference sequence). Trimming cost V 10 bases and J 7 bases, with 13 bases left between them. This CDR3 region has 11 residues. CDR3 residues: CANPRSTGYTF. CDR3 coding DNA: TGCGCCAACCCACGCAGTACTGGCTACACCTTC.

To note about this clonotype: The junction and the germline gene differ at one end; a read error may be behind it. The rearrangement links TRBV7-6 to TRBJ2-1; tentatively, D is TRBD2 (6 bases). The CDR3 covers 16 residues. Germline CDR1 reads SGHVS; CDR2 reads FNYEAQ. The CDR3 DNA is TGTGCTAGCAGCGCGGGTGGGGCGGGAACATACAGTGAGCAGTTCTTC. It translates to CASSAGGAGTYSEQFF.

As concerns this clonotype: The junction shows a germline mismatch at one end, possibly a read error. The chain has TRBV7-2 and TRBJ1-1; D gene unclear. Germline loops: CDR1 SGHTA, CDR2 FQGNSA. This CDR3 comprises 13 residues. The CDR3 coding sequence is TGTGCCAGCAGCTTGCTCATTAATAAAAAAGTGTTTTTT. It codes for CASSLLINKKVFF.

Notes on this clonotype: Germline is not matched at one junction end, which may reflect a read error. The genes are TRBV9 and TRBJ1-1; D remains unclear. This CDR3 is 14 amino acids long. Per germline, CDR1 SGDLS and CDR2 YYNGEE. In nucleotides, the CDR3 is TGTGCCAGCAGCGCCGACGGAGGGAAGACTATGGCTATCTTT. Residues: CASSADGGKTMAIF.

As concerns this clonotype: In this CDR3 the conserved last residue, phenylalanine or tryptophan, is missing, so a read error is likely. The DNA is omitted, as the CDR3 cannot be located on it reliably, and the CDR3 follows TCRdb's listing. The rearrangement uses TRBV7-2 and TRBJ1-2; the table's TRBD1 call for D was not verified on the DNA. Per germline, CDR1 SGHTA and CDR2 FQGNSA. The CDR3 contains 13 residues when both ends are counted. CDR3 region: CASSPGDGTRGYT.

This clonotype was recorded once. This rearrangement joins TRBV7-2 to TRBJ2-5; a possible D gene is TRBD2 (6 bases). V shed 3 bases and J shed 14 bases, with 25 bases lying between them. Germline values: CDR1 SGHTA, CDR2 FQGNSA. The CDR3 consists of 15 residues. The CDR3 is CASSFRGKGTEAFYF. The CDR3 DNA reads as TGTGCCAGCAGCTTCCGGGGGAAGGGCACGGAGGCTTTCTACTTC.

This clonotype has a single count. This is likely a read error, given that the CDR3 carries no conserved phenylalanine or tryptophan at its end. The DNA is omitted, as the CDR3 cannot be located on it reliably, and the CDR3 follows TCRdb's listing. The chain is built from TRBV7-2 and TRBJ1-5. The CDR3 is 13 amino acids long, termini counted. Germline-derived CDR1 and CDR2 are SGHTA and FQGNSA. Here the CDR3 reads CASSSEQDSPLNT.

The rearrangement uses TRBV7-9 and TRBJ2-5; D may be TRBD1 (5 bases). V was clipped by 5 bases and J by 5 bases, with 21 bases between them. Per the germline V gene, CDR1 is SEHNR and CDR2 is FQNEAQ (reference sequence). The length of the CDR3 is 16 residues. The CDR3 reads CASSAEIRAQRETQYF. CDR3 nucleotides: TGTGCCAGCAGCGCAGAAATCAGGGCACAGCGCGAGACCCAGTACTTC.